This T cell receptor (beta chain) was sequenced for a study of response to subunit inactivated influenza vaccine. Note on this clonotype: The target antigen is unknown.

TCRdb re-called the RT-PCR reads with MiXCR, one entry per CDR3 protein. The sample includes about 620,000 distinct CDR3 sequences, roughly 12% of them seen just once. Study observations and caveats: It was the authors' suggestion that each seasonal influenza vaccination recruits few new T cells.

Germline lookup yields CDR1 SGHRS and CDR2 YFSETQ. The CDR3 covers 15 residues. J gave up 3 bases and V 3 bases, and 5 bases lay outside the gene matches. This clonotype originated in a man aged 45 to 65 who received an inactivated influenza vaccine. The starting material was PBMCs from blood, obtained on the day of vaccination. The genes are TRBV5-1 and TRBJ2-7; the match to TRBD1 covers 11 bases. For the CDR3, the DNA is TGCGCCAGCAGCTCCTGGACAGGGGGCTACTACGAGCAGTACTTC. It codes for CASSSWTGGYYEQYF.